The 12 T cell receptor beta chains below come from one sample, sequenced in a study of OX40 agonist ivuxolimab in advanced cancers. The library was prepared using the immunoSEQ multiplex PCR assay. What TCRdb holds here is the immuneACCESS table cut down to in-frame rearrangements. Part of the clones is not present; checked against another copy, under half of the missing clones reflect an unresolved V gene, and the others are unexplained. The sample table records roughly 14,000 clones; about 80% of these occur just once. The ten biggest clones cover roughly 32% of the sample. The sample consisted of CD4+ or CD8+ T cells sorted from blood, taken in a trial of the OX40 agonist ivuxolimab. These receptors came from an adult with an advanced solid tumor such as melanoma, head and neck, liver or kidney cancer.

The V gene is TRBV5-4, the J gene TRBJ2-1, with D perhaps assigned TRBD1 or TRBD2 (5 bases each). The CDR3 extends over 15 amino acids. Per germline, CDR1 SGHNT and CDR2 YYREEE (reference sequence). Trimming took 4 bases from V and 1 from J, leaving 12 bases between them. CDR3: CASSPLGVSYNEQFF. CDR3 coding DNA: TGTGCCAGCAGCCCACTGGGGGTATCCTACAATGAGCAGTTCTTC. Filled out from reference TRBV5-4 and TRBJ2-1, the complete variable domain reads ETGVTQSPTHLIKTRGQQVTLRCSSQSGHNTVSWYQQALGQGPQFIFQYYREEENGRGNFPPRFSGLQFPNYSSELNVNALELDDSALYLCASSPLGVSYNEQFFGPGTRLTVL.

This CDR3 is CASSLGTSGSSYNEQFF. The CDR3 nucleotides read TGTGCCAGCAGCTTAGGGACTAGCGGGAGCTCCTACAATGAGCAGTTCTTC. The rearrangement links TRBV7-4 to TRBJ2-1, with 13 bases aligning to TRBD2. Germline-derived CDR1 and CDR2 are SGHVT and SQSDAQ. This CDR3 has 17 residues. J lost 0 bases, V lost 1 base, and 0 bases had no gene match.

J is TRBJ1-1 and V is TRBV5-6; perhaps TRBD1 as D (6 bases). The germline V gene has CDR1 SGHDT and CDR2 YYEEEE. The V end was cut by 5 bases, the J end by 5 bases, with 16 bases between. The CDR3 runs 14 residues. In nucleotides, the CDR3 is TGTGCCAGCAGTTTAACACAGGGCGGAACTGAAGCTTTCTTT. Its protein is CASSLTQGGTEAFF.

There are a few counts of this clone. The chain is built from TRBV30 and TRBJ1-5; maybe TRBD1 (5 bases). CDR1 and CDR2 from the germline V gene are GTSNPN and SVGIG (reference sequence). CDR3 length: 13 residues. Trimming stripped 0 bases from V and 3 bases from J, with 6 bases between. The CDR3 loop reads CAWSVGTNQPQHF. The CDR3 nucleotides read TGTGCCTGGAGTGTAGGGACCAATCAGCCCCAGCATTTT.

The V call is TRBV5-4, the J call TRBJ2-2; the D gene is possibly TRBD2 (6 bases). In germline, CDR1 is SGHNT, CDR2 YYREEE (reference sequence). V lost 3 bases to trimming and J lost 6 bases, with 6 bases between them. The CDR3 is made up of 12 amino acids. The CDR3 loop reads CASSWEAGELFF. The CDR3 DNA reads as TGTGCCAGCAGCTGGGAGGCCGGGGAGCTGTTTTTT.

This clone appeared a few times. The rearrangement links TRBV19 to TRBJ2-5; D is unclear. The germline V gene encodes CDR1 LNHDA and CDR2 SQIVND (reference sequence). This CDR3 region has 11 residues. The CDR3 loop reads CATRSEETQYF. CDR3 DNA: TGTGCTACGAGATCCGAGGAGACCCAGTACTTC.

This clone was picked up a small number of times. The genes are TRBV29-1 and TRBJ1-2; possibly TRBD1 for D (5 bases). The CDR3 length is 14 residues. V lost 1 base and J 6 bases, leaving 15 bases between the germline ends. Germline assignment: CDR1 SQVTM and CDR2 ANQGSEA. The CDR3 DNA sequence: TGCAGCGTTGAAGTCAGGGAGGAATTTGATGGCTACACCTTC. It yields the protein CSVEVREEFDGYTF.

The chain recombines TRBV6-5 with TRBJ2-1; D is unresolved. V gave up 2 bases and J gave up 0 bases, with 8 bases separating them. The CDR3 is made up of 15 amino acids. Germline V gene data show CDR1 as MNHEY and CDR2 as SVGAGI. The CDR3, as DNA: TGTGCCAGCAGTTACCTCGCCAGCTCCTACAATGAGCAGTTCTTC. It specifies CASSYLASSYNEQFF.

Here the CDR3 DNA reads TGTGCCAGCAGCGACCCTCAGGCCCACGAGCAGTACTTC. It is translated as CASSDPQAHEQYF. V gene TRBV5-5 combines with J gene TRBJ2-7; no clear D gene. This CDR3 has 13 residues. Germline lookup yields CDR1 SGHKS and CDR2 YYEKEE (reference sequence). V gave up 4 bases and J gave up 5 bases, with 13 bases separating them. Drawing the rest from reference TRBV5-5 and TRBJ2-7, the complete variable domain is DAGVTQSPTHLIKTRGQQVTLRCSPISGHKSVSWYQQVLGQGPQFIFQYYEKEERGRGNFPDRFSARQFPNYSSELNVNALLLGDSALYLCASSDPQAHEQYFGPGTRLTVT.

This rearrangement joins TRBV2 to TRBJ1-2; no clear D gene. CDR3 length: 13 amino acids. Germline-derived CDR1 and CDR2 are SNHLY and FYNNEI. Trimming left V 7 bases short and J 2 bases short, with 11 bases between. CDR3 in amino acids: CASIRTDNYGYTF. CDR3 in DNA: TGTGCCAGCATCCGGACGGACAACTATGGCTACACCTTC.

The V and J genes are TRBV28 and TRBJ2-5; D perhaps matches TRBD2 (6 bases). Looked up from germline, CDR1 is MDHEN and CDR2 is SYDVKM. V was clipped by 5 bases and J by 4 bases, with 17 bases between them. The CDR3 covers 15 residues. The CDR3 here is CASSPLLGSGETQYF. The CDR3 DNA reads as TGTGCCAGCAGTCCCTTGCTCGGGAGCGGAGAGACCCAGTACTTC.

This chain joins TRBV27 and TRBJ2-6; maybe TRBD2 (7 bases). Trimming left V 7 bases short and J 3 bases short, with 16 bases between. Germline loops: CDR1 MNHEY, CDR2 SMNVEV (reference sequence). CDR3 size: 16 residues. The CDR3 sequence is CASTLGGALGANVLTF. CDR3 sequence (DNA): TGTGCCAGCACTTTGGGGGGGGCGCTTGGGGCCAACGTCCTGACTTTC.